One sample yielded the 30 T cell receptor beta chains listed below, sequenced in a study of cytomegalovirus exposure and HLA in healthy donors. Amplification used 60 Vbeta primers and 13 Jbeta primers. Measured with immunoSEQ multiplex PCR; TCRdb has only the in-frame clones, and not every one. The sample lists around 150,000 clones; 65% to 80% were seen once. Sequenced sample: PBMCs. The receptors shown here come from a man in his forties in good health and CMV-seronegative.

The chain recombines TRBV5-4 with TRBJ2-1; 11 bases match TRBD2. From germline, CDR1 is SGHNT and CDR2 YYREEE (reference sequence). V trimming: 3 bases; J trimming: 4 bases; junction bases outside the gene matches: 9. The CDR3 runs 17 residues. CDR3 protein: CASSSRWRTSGYNEQFF. The CDR3, as DNA: TGTGCCAGCAGCTCGAGGTGGAGGACTAGCGGGTACAATGAGCAGTTCTTC. The variable domain in full, completed from reference TRBV5-4 and TRBJ2-1, reads ETGVTQSPTHLIKTRGQQVTLRCSSQSGHNTVSWYQQALGQGPQFIFQYYREEENGRGNFPPRFSGLQFPNYSSELNVNALELDDSALYLCASSSRWRTSGYNEQFFGPGTRLTVL.

J is TRBJ2-3 and V is TRBV27, with D perhaps matching TRBD2 (7 bases). V dropped 2 bases and J dropped 1 base, with 10 bases sitting between them. From germline, CDR1 is MNHEY and CDR2 SMNVEV (reference sequence). The length of the CDR3 is 15 residues. The CDR3 protein is CASSLRGARTDTQYF. CDR3 nucleotides: TGTGCCAGCAGTTTACGGGGGGCGCGCACAGATACGCAGTATTTT.

The genes are TRBV6-1 and TRBJ2-3; D gene ambiguous. This CDR3 is 14 amino acids long. V was cut by 3 bases and J by 0 bases, with 7 bases left in between. Per the germline V gene, CDR1 is MNHNS and CDR2 is SASEGT. CDR3 residues: CASSESPSTDTQYF. Here the CDR3 DNA reads TGTGCCAGCAGTGAGTCTCCTAGCACAGATACGCAGTATTTT.

The V call is TRBV29-1, the J call TRBJ1-1, with no clear D. Germline lookup yields CDR1 SQVTM and CDR2 ANQGSEA. The CDR3 totals 15 residues. The germline V and J ends were trimmed by 4 bases and 0 bases, with 15 bases remaining between them. The chain's CDR3 is CSVGWGATLNTEAFF. CDR3 coding DNA: TGCAGCGTTGGGTGGGGAGCAACCTTGAACACTGAAGCTTTCTTT.

This sequence joins TRBV28 and TRBJ2-7; D not certain. V was shortened by 6 bases and J by 6 bases, with 12 bases between the two germline ends. The CDR3 contains 12 residues. The germline CDR1 and CDR2 sequences are MDHEN and SYDVKM. The CDR3 spells CASRLLGAEQYF. The CDR3 DNA is TGTGCCAGCAGACTACTGGGTGCCGAGCAGTACTTC.

The genes are TRBV18 and TRBJ2-1; 8 nucleotides align to TRBD1. The V gene end was trimmed by 4 bases and the J gene end by 6 bases; junction bases not matched to a gene: 11. The CDR3 has 16 amino acids. From germline, CDR1 is KGHSH and CDR2 LQKENI. This CDR3 is CASSHGTGSAGNEQFF. The CDR3 bases are TGTGCCAGCTCACACGGGACAGGTTCCGCCGGCAATGAGCAGTTCTTC.

A single count supports this clone. The rearrangement links TRBV2 to TRBJ1-5; D gene ambiguous. With 4 bases removed from V and 6 bases from J, the gap between germline ends came to 19 bases. The CDR3 sequence is 16 residues long. Germline loops: CDR1 SNHLY, CDR2 FYNNEI. Here the CDR3 reads CASSAELGLSGQPQHF. The CDR3 nucleotides read TGTGCCAGCAGTGCGGAGTTGGGTCTGTCCGGTCAGCCCCAGCATTTT. Together with reference TRBV2 and TRBJ1-5, the CDR3 gives the full variable domain: EPEVTQTPSHQVTQMGQEVILRCVPISNHLYFYWYRQILGQKVEFLVSFYNNEISEKSEIFDDQFSVERPDGSNFTLKIRSTKLEDSAMYFCASSAELGLSGQPQHFGDGTRLSIL.

The CDR3 bases are TGCAGCGCGGGCAGGGCGGATACGCAGTATTTT. This translates into CSAGRADTQYF. J is TRBJ2-3 and V is TRBV29-1, with TRBD1 as a possible D gene (5 bases). V lost 7 bases and J lost 6, with 11 bases in between. CDR1 is SQVTM and CDR2 is ANQGSEA in the germline V gene. The CDR3 covers 11 residues.

The chain links TRBV6-1 to TRBJ1-1, with D unclear. The CDR3 loop spans 12 amino acids. Looked up from germline, CDR1 is MNHNS and CDR2 is SASEGT. V lost 8 bases to trimming and J lost 4 bases, with 11 bases between them. CDR3 residues: CASQMGSTEAFF. The CDR3 bases are TGTGCCAGCCAGATGGGGAGCACTGAAGCTTTCTTT.

The chain couples TRBV7-6 to TRBJ1-5; TRBD1 might be the D (5 bases). CDR3 length: 16 amino acids. V shed 5 bases and J shed 2 bases, with 16 bases lying between them. Germline V gene sequence: CDR1 SGHVS, CDR2 FNYEAQ. Written as DNA, the CDR3 is TGTGCCAGCAGCACCGGGACGGGCGGGGGCAATCAGCCCCAGCATTTT. Its protein is CASSTGTGGGNQPQHF.

This chain uses TRBV7-8 with TRBJ1-2; 8 bases match TRBD1. The CDR3 spans 15 residues. With V trimmed by 4 bases and J by 5 bases, 9 bases remained unmatched. The germline V gene encodes CDR1 SGHVS and CDR2 FQNEAQ. The CDR3 DNA reads as TGTGCCAGCAGCTCAGACCGGGACAGGAGGTATGGCTACACCTTC. Protein sequence: CASSSDRDRRYGYTF.

V gene TRBV30 combines with J gene TRBJ2-1; TRBD1 matches 7 bases. J lost 5 bases, V lost 0 bases, and 7 bases had no gene match. The CDR3 has 15 amino acids. CDR1 is GTSNPN and CDR2 is SVGIG in the germline V gene (reference sequence). The CDR3 region is CAWSVVDRRDNEQFF. CDR3 bases: TGTGCCTGGAGTGTTGTGGACAGGCGGGACAATGAGCAGTTCTTC.

The chain has TRBV7-8 and TRBJ2-3, with 9 nucleotides matching TRBD2. V gave up 5 bases and J gave up 1 base; unmatched junction bases: 7. CDR3 size: 16 residues. The germline CDR1 and CDR2 sequences are SGHVS and FQNEAQ. The CDR3 region is CASSQGGGAGTDTQYF. The CDR3 nucleotides read TGTGCCAGCAGCCAAGGCGGGGGGGCCGGCACAGATACGCAGTATTTT.

The V call is TRBV9, the J call TRBJ1-1; 9 nucleotides agree with TRBD1. The V gene end was trimmed by 1 base and the J gene end by 0 bases; junction bases not matched to a gene: 10. The CDR3 sequence is 18 residues long. Per germline, CDR1 SGDLS and CDR2 YYNGEE. The CDR3 sequence is CASSVSGGGQGLNTEAFF. As DNA, the CDR3 is TGTGCCAGCAGCGTAAGTGGGGGGGGACAGGGACTGAACACTGAAGCTTTCTTT.

The chain recombines TRBV7-9 with TRBJ2-2; the D gene is possibly TRBD1 (5 bases). Between the trimmed V and J ends, which lost 8 bases and 5 bases, there was a span of 12 bases. This CDR3 has 13 amino acids. Germline V lookup: CDR1 SEHNR, CDR2 FQNEAQ (reference sequence). The CDR3 sequence: CASARGKTGELFF. Written as DNA, the CDR3 is TGTGCCAGCGCAAGGGGAAAAACCGGGGAGCTGTTTTTT.

The J gene is TRBJ2-4, the V gene TRBV5-4; D perhaps matches TRBD1 (5 bases). Trimming left V 4 bases short and J 7 bases short, with 15 bases between. Germline CDR1 SGHNT, CDR2 YYREEE (reference sequence). The CDR3 loop spans 14 amino acids. This chain's CDR3 is CASSSQGAPNIQYF. In nucleotides, the CDR3 is TGTGCCAGCAGCAGCCAAGGGGCCCCGAACATTCAGTACTTC.

V is TRBV7-2 and J is TRBJ1-5, with 9 bases lining up with TRBD1. From germline, CDR1 is SGHTA and CDR2 FQGNSA. Losses at the gene ends were 5 bases for V and 6 bases for J; bases not matched to a gene: 5. This CDR3 comprises 14 residues. In DNA, the CDR3 is TGTGCCAGCAGCGCTACAGGGGGCGGTCAGCCCCAGCATTTT. Residues: CASSATGGGQPQHF.

Concerning this clone itself: Other DNA variants within this sample encode the same CDR3. The J gene is TRBJ1-1, the V gene TRBV9; D is unclear. This CDR3 spans 14 amino acids. Trimming took off 2 bases at V and 6 bases at J, with 14 bases between the two ends. Per germline, CDR1 SGDLS and CDR2 YYNGEE. CDR3 sequence (DNA): TGTGCCAGCAGCGTCGTAGAGGGAGGCGCTGAAGCTTTCTTT. As protein: CASSVVEGGAEAFF.

CDR3 sequence (DNA): TGTGCCAGCAGCTTACAGCGGGGGGCCCCAAATGAGCAGTTCTTC. It specifies CASSLQRGAPNEQFF. The rearrangement uses TRBV11-2 and TRBJ2-1, with 9 nucleotides matching TRBD2. Germline V gene sequence: CDR1 SGHAT, CDR2 FQNNGV. This CDR3 has 15 residues. V was clipped by 2 bases and J by 7 bases; unmatched bases: 6.

This sequence joins TRBV9 and TRBJ2-3, with 15 positions matching TRBD2. The CDR3 contains 17 residues. Per the germline V gene, CDR1 is SGDLS and CDR2 is YYNGEE. Losses at the gene ends were 3 bases for V and 8 bases for J; bases not matched to a gene: 10. CDR3 DNA: TGTGCCAGCAGCGAGGGGACTAGCGGGGGGATTAGTGTTACGCAGTATTTT. It is translated as CASSEGTSGGISVTQYF.

The J gene is TRBJ1-2, the V gene TRBV7-2; D remains ambiguous. The CDR3 spans 16 residues. V was shortened by 2 bases and J by 3 bases, with 16 bases between the two germline ends. Germline V CDR1 and CDR2: SGHTA, FQGNSA. The CDR3 sequence: CASSLTSRGWHYGYTF. The CDR3 coding sequence is TGTGCCAGCAGCTTAACGTCTCGAGGGTGGCACTATGGCTACACCTTC.

A few counts support this clone. The chain links TRBV11-2 to TRBJ1-3; D gene ambiguous. V lost 6 bases and J lost 9, with 18 bases in between. The CDR3 spans 14 residues. Germline V lookup: CDR1 SGHAT, CDR2 FQNNGV. The CDR3, as DNA: TGTGCCAGCAGTAAAGCGGGGAGTGCTAGCACCATATATTTT. Its protein product is CASSKAGSASTIYF.

This chain uses TRBV4-2 with TRBJ1-2; D uncertain. CDR3 size: 12 residues. V lost 2 bases and J lost 4, with 5 bases in between. The germline V gene has CDR1 LGHNA and CDR2 YNFKEQ. CDR3 nucleotides: TGTGCCAGCAGCCAACCAGGCTATGGCTACACCTTC. It specifies CASSQPGYGYTF.

V and J are TRBV10-3 and TRBJ1-3; 7 nucleotides match TRBD1. Trimming cost V 10 bases and J 2 bases; bases outside gene matches: 8. Looked up from germline, CDR1 is ENHRY and CDR2 is SYGVKD. The CDR3 covers 14 residues. Written as DNA, the CDR3 is TGTGCCACCGGGACCGGGACAGCTGGAAACACCATATATTTT. This translates into CATGTGTAGNTIYF.

The chain recombines TRBV11-2 with TRBJ2-7, with TRBD2 as a possible D gene (6 bases). The CDR3 is 15 residues long. Trimming stripped 4 bases from V and 5 bases from J, with 18 bases between. Germline V lookup: CDR1 SGHAT, CDR2 FQNNGV. Here the CDR3 DNA reads TGTGCCAGCAGCTCATACACTCCTAGCGTAGACGAGCAGTACTTC. Protein product: CASSSYTPSVDEQYF.

The rearrangement joins TRBV27 to TRBJ1-1; no definite D call. The germline gives CDR1 MNHEY, CDR2 SMNVEV (reference sequence). The V end was cut by 5 bases, the J end by 6 bases, with 19 bases between. The CDR3 has 15 residues. The CDR3 protein is CASSKVRDLVAEAFF. CDR3 DNA sequence: TGTGCCAGCAGTAAGGTCCGGGATCTAGTGGCTGAAGCTTTCTTT.

This chain joins TRBV2 and TRBJ1-2; unclear D gene. The CDR3 has 14 amino acids. Germline V gene lookup returns CDR1 SNHLY and CDR2 FYNNEI. With 2 bases removed from V and 0 bases from J, the gap between germline ends came to 7 bases. The CDR3 nucleotides are TGTGCCAGCAGTGAACGGGGAGCTAACTATGGCTACACCTTC. It translates to CASSERGANYGYTF.

This clone has a single count. This chain uses TRBV7-9 with TRBJ1-6; D possibly corresponds to TRBD1 (5 bases). Germline V gives CDR1 SEHNR, CDR2 FQNEAQ (reference sequence). The CDR3 runs to 14 residues. Trimming pared 1 base from V and 11 bases from J, leaving 12 bases between. DNA for the CDR3: TGTGCCAGCAGCTTAGGCAGGGATAGTACACCCCTCCACTTT. It specifies CASSLGRDSTPLHF.

The V and J genes are TRBV6-5 and TRBJ1-2, with 10 bases lining up with TRBD1. The CDR3 extends over 15 amino acids. Looked up from germline, CDR1 is MNHEY and CDR2 is SVGAGI. Unmatched junction bases numbered 11, after V lost 10 bases and J lost 3 bases. The CDR3 nucleotides read TGTGCCACCACGGGGAACGGACAGGGGGACTATGGCTACACCTTC. This codes for CATTGNGQGDYGYTF.

The genes are TRBV7-9 and TRBJ2-4, with 7 nucleotides matching TRBD1. Germline-derived CDR1 and CDR2 are SEHNR and FQNEAQ (reference sequence). The CDR3 covers 17 residues. Trimming at V came to 5 bases and at J to 2 bases, leaving 12 bases not matched to a gene. The CDR3 coding sequence is TGTGCCAGCAGCCCGCGACAGGGAAGTGGAACCAAAAACATTCAGTACTTC. Translating it yields CASSPRQGSGTKNIQYF.